Sequencing of this T cell receptor (beta chain) was carried out in a study of CD8+CD57+ T cells in acquired aplastic anemia. Study-wide results and caveats: About 30 CD8+ CDR3 sequences occurred in both the patients and the controls.

Genomic DNA provided the template from which TCR beta VDJ and CDR3 profiles were obtained. TCRdb analysed the reads with MiXCR anew, one entry per CDR3 protein. The repertoire holds hundreds of thousands of distinct CDR3 sequences, with 55% to 75% as singletons. This CDR3 is built from 14 residues. The germline V gene has CDR1 SNHLY and CDR2 FYNNEI. Between the trimmed V and J ends, which lost 9 bases and 3 bases, there was a span of 17 bases. This clonotype came up a few times. Its antigen is unknown. The rearrangement joins TRBV2 to TRBJ2-5; a possible D gene is TRBD2 (7 bases). This TCR derives from a human donor in good health, serving as a control. Sequences were obtained from sorted CD4+, CD8+, or CD8+CD57+ T cells (not recorded which) from PBMCs. For the CDR3, the DNA is TGTGCCAGTTTGGATCAGGGGAGGGAAGAGACCCAGTACTTC. It translates to CASLDQGREETQYF. Variable domain in full (rest from reference TRBV2 and TRBJ2-5): EPEVTQTPSHQVTQMGQEVILRCVPISNHLYFYWYRQILGQKVEFLVSFYNNEISEKSEIFDDQFSVERPDGSNFTLKIRSTKLEDSAMYFCASLDQGREETQYFGPGTRLLVL.